This T cell receptor (beta chain) was identified in a study of cytomegalovirus exposure and HLA in healthy donors. A remark on this clone: Its antigen remains unknown. A junction boundary mismatches the germline segment, possibly from a read error.

It was with 60 Vbeta and 13 Jbeta primers that the PCR ran. Data came from immunoSEQ multiplex PCR; TCRdb stores just in-frame clones and leaves some out. The data contain about 280,000 clones, roughly 89% of them seen just once; the ten biggest clones take up roughly 2.3%. General observations from the study: In an earlier analysis, in around 590 donors, most V segments appeared productive either ~87% or ~30% of the time. In vitro, a few CMV-associated chains proved specific for CMV antigens.

Sequenced sample: PBMCs. This receptor was identified in a woman under 30 in good health and CMV-seronegative.

The DNA of the CDR3 is TGTTCCAGCAGCTTAGAGGCAGGGGTAAATTCACCCCTCCACTTT. This sequence encodes CSSSLEAGVNSPLHF. The gene calls are TRBV7-9 and TRBJ1-6; TRBD1 is a possible D gene (6 bases). The CDR3 totals 15 residues. Looked up from germline, CDR1 is SEHNR and CDR2 is FQNEAQ (reference sequence).